Following are 7 T cell receptor beta chains from one sample sequenced in a study of cytomegalovirus exposure and HLA in healthy donors. Using immunoSEQ multiplex PCR, the repertoire was profiled, and TCRdb retains in-frame clones only, with some absent. The sample lists roughly 330,000 clones, about nine tenths occurring once. The sample was PBMCs. Every receptor here comes from a woman in her 30s in good health and CMV-seropositive.

Comment on this clone: The sample carries other DNA sequences with the same CDR3. The chain links TRBV19 to TRBJ2-7; D not resolved. The germline V gene encodes CDR1 LNHDA and CDR2 SQIVND (reference sequence). This CDR3 region has 13 residues. V lost 3 bases and J lost 2, with 8 bases in between. CDR3 protein: CASSMAGTYEQYF. CDR3 coding DNA: TGTGCCAGTAGTATGGCCGGTACCTACGAGCAGTACTTC.

V gene TRBV15 combines with J gene TRBJ1-4; 9 bases map to TRBD1. Germline trimming cut 0 bases from V and 5 bases from J; bases unmatched to any gene: 4. Germline-derived CDR1 and CDR2 are LNHNV and YYDKDF (reference sequence). The CDR3 contains 16 residues. For the CDR3, the DNA is TGTGCCACCAGCAGAGACCCGGGACAGGGCAATGAAAAACTGTTTTTT. Its protein product is CATSRDPGQGNEKLFF.

The CDR3 DNA sequence: TGCGCCAGCAGCCAAGCGGTTGGGGTCGGCGAGCAGTACTTC. Protein product: CASSQAVGVGEQYF. The chain couples TRBV4-3 to TRBJ2-7; no reliable D call. Germline V CDR1 and CDR2: LGHNA, YSLEER. The V and J ends lost 1 base and 6 bases respectively, with 13 bases between them. This CDR3 region has 14 residues.

This chain joins TRBV28 and TRBJ2-2, with 7 bases fitting TRBD2. The CDR3 runs 16 residues. J gave up 4 bases and V 3 bases, and 8 bases lay outside the gene matches. The V gene's germline CDR1 is MDHEN and CDR2 SYDVKM. The CDR3 coding sequence is TGTGCCAGCAGTTTCGGGCTAGCGGAGAGCACCGGGGAGCTGTTTTTT. This gives the protein CASSFGLAESTGELFF.

The chain recombines TRBV19 with TRBJ1-5; D unclear. The CDR3 extends over 13 amino acids. The V end lost 7 bases, the J end lost 7 bases, and 14 bases lay between the germline ends. Germline CDR1 reads LNHDA; CDR2 reads SQIVND (reference sequence). The CDR3 DNA reads TGTGCCAGTACCTCTCTGGGCGACCAGCCCCAGCATTTT. It codes for CASTSLGDQPQHF.

This clone was recorded once. The chain combines TRBV19 with TRBJ1-2; maybe TRBD1 (5 bases). The CDR3 runs 12 residues. Germline CDR1 LNHDA, CDR2 SQIVND (reference sequence). V lost 7 bases and J 6 bases, leaving 12 bases between the germline ends. The CDR3 spells CASTAGTDGYTF. The CDR3 nucleotides read TGTGCCAGTACTGCGGGGACGGATGGCTACACCTTC.

J is TRBJ2-3 and V is TRBV7-9; D is uncertain. V lost 1 base and J lost 0, with 8 bases in between. CDR1 is SEHNR and CDR2 is FQNEAQ in the germline V gene (reference sequence). This CDR3 spans 15 amino acids. CDR3 residues: CASSLGFRSTDTQYF. DNA of the CDR3: TGTGCCAGCAGCTTAGGGTTCCGCAGCACAGATACGCAGTATTTT.